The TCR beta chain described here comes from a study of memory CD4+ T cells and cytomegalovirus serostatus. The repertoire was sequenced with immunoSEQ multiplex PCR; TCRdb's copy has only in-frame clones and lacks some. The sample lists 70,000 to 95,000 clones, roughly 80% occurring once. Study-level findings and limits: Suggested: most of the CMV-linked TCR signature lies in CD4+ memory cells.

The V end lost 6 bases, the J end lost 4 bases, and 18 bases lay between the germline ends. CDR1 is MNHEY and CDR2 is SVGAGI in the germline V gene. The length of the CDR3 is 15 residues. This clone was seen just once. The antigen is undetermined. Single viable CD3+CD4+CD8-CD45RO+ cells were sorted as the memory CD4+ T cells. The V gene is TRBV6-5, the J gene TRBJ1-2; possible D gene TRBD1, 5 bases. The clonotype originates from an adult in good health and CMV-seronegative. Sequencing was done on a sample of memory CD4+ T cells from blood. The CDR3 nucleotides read TGTGCCAGCAGCCGGGGACTCAACCAGGGCTATGGCTACACCTTC. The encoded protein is CASSRGLNQGYGYTF.